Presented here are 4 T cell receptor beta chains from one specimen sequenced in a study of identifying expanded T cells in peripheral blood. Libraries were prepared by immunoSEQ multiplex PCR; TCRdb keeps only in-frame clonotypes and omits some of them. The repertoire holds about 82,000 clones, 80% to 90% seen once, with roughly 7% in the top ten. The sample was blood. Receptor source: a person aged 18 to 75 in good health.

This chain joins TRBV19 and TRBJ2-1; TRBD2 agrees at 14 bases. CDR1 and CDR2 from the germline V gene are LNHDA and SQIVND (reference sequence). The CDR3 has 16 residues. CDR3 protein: CASTLTSGRAYNEQFF. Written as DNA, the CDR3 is TGTGCGAGCACCTTGACTAGCGGGAGGGCCTACAATGAGCAGTTCTTC.

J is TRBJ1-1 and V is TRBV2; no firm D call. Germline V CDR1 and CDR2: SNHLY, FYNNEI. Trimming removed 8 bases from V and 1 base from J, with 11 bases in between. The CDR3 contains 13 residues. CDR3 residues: CASLNAANTEAFF. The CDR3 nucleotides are TGTGCCAGCCTAAACGCGGCGAACACTGAAGCTTTCTTT.

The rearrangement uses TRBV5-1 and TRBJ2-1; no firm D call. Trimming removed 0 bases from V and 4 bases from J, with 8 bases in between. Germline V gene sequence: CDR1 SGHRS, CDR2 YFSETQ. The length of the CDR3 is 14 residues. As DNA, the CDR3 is TGCGCCAGCAGCTTGGATGGCAGTTACAATGAGCAGTTCTTC. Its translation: CASSLDGSYNEQFF.

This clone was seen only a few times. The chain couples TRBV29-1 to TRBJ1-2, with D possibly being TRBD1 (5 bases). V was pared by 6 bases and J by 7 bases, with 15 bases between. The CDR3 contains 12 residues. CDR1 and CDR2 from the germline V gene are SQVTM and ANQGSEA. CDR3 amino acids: CSVNRDGGGYTF. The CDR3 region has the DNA TGCAGCGTCAACCGGGACGGAGGTGGCTACACCTTC.